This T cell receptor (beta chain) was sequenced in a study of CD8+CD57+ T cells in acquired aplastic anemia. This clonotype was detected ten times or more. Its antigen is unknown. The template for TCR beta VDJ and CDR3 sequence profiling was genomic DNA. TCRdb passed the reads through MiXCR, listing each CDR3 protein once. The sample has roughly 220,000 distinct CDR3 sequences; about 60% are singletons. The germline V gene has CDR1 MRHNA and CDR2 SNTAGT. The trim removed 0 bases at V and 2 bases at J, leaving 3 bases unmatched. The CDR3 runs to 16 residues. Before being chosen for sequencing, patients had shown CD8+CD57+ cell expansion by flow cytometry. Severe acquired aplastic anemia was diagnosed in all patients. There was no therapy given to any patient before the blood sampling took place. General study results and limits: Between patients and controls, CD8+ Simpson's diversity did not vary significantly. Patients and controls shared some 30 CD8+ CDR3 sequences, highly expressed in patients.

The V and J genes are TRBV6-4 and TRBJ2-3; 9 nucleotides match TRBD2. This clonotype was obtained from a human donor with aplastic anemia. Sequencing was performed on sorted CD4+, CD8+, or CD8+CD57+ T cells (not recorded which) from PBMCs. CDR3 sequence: CASSDSGGGATDTQYF. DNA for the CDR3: TGTGCCAGCAGTGACTCGGGCGGGGGGGCCACAGATACGCAGTATTTT.